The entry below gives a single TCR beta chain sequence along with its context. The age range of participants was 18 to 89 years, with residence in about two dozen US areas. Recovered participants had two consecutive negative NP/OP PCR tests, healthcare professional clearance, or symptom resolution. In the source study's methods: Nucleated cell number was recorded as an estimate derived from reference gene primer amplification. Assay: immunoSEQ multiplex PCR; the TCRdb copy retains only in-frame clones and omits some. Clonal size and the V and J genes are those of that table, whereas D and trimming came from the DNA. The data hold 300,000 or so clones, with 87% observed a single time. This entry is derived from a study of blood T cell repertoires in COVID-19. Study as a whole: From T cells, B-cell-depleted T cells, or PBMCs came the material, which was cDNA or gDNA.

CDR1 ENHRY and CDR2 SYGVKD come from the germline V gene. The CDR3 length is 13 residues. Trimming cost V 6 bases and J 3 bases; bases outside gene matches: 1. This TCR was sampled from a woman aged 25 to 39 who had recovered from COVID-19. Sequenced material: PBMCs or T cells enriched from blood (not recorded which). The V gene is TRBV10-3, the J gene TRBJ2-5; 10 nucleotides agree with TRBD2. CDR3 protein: CAISGLAEETQYF. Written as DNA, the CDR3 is TGTGCCATCAGCGGACTAGCGGAAGAGACCCAGTACTTC.